This is a list of T cell receptor beta chains from one sample in a study of blood T cells in healthy people across ages. TCRdb passed the 5' RACE reads through MiXCR, listing each CDR3 protein once. The sample yields hundreds of thousands of distinct CDR3 sequences, approximately 52% seen once. The sequencing sample was made of blood. The source is a woman of 80 years or more in good health. Both conserved end residues are part of each CDR3. Fields, in order: J gene, clone size, D gene, V gene, CDR3 protein, CDR3 DNA. A D gene is named only where the DNA matches it firmly. For some rows the clone size is stated as once, few or many, or as a class when expanded; others skip it.

TRBJ1-1 | once | TRBD1 | TRBV5-1 | CASSSMGQDTEAFF | TGCGCCAGCAGCTCGATGGGACAGGACACTGAAGCTTTCTTT
TRBJ2-7 | NA | TRBD1 | TRBV28 | CASRGQIFSEQYF | TGTGCCAGCAGGGGACAGATTTTCTCCGAGCAGTACTTC
TRBJ2-7 | many | TRBD2 | TRBV20-1 | CSAEELAGGRYEQYF | TGCAGTGCAGAAGAACTAGCGGGAGGGCGGTACGAGCAGTACTTC
TRBJ2-7 | NA | TRBD1 | TRBV4-3 | CASSQDGTGVYEQYF | TGCGCCAGCAGCCAAGACGGGACAGGGGTCTACGAGCAGTACTTC
TRBJ2-7 | NA | NA | TRBV18 | CASSRTTRGAGYEQYF | TGTGCCAGCTCCCGAACCACGCGAGGGGCAGGCTACGAGCAGTACTTC
TRBJ2-1 | NA | NA | TRBV11-2 | CASSLGLGSGSYNEQFF | TGTGCCAGCAGCTTAGGGCTTGGGTCGGGCTCCTACAATGAGCAGTTCTTC
TRBJ2-3 | few | TRBD1 | TRBV12-3/TRBV12-4 | CASSSRTGHTDTQYF | TGTGCCAGCAGTTCACGGACAGGTCACACAGATACGCAGTATTTT
TRBJ1-2 | many | NA | TRBV28 | CASRTTGEDYGYTF | TGTGCCAGCAGGACCACTGGAGAGGACTATGGCTACACCTTC
TRBJ2-7 | many | NA | TRBV12-3/TRBV12-4 | CASSLGLAGHEQYF | TGTGCCAGCAGTTTAGGGCTAGCCGGCCACGAGCAGTACTTC
TRBJ1-4 | few | NA | TRBV18 | CASHPAGAPNEKLFF | TGTGCCAGCCACCCCGCGGGAGCCCCAAATGAAAAACTGTTTTTT
TRBJ2-3 | many | TRBD2 | TRBV5-1 | CASSFALAGGGDTQYF | TGCGCCAGCAGCTTCGCTCTAGCGGGAGGAGGAGATACGCAGTATTTT
TRBJ1-6 | NA | NA | TRBV27 | CASRALGGGDSPLHF | TGTGCCAGCAGAGCCCTTGGAGGGGGGGATTCACCCCTCCACTTT
TRBJ2-7 | NA | NA | TRBV11-2 | CASSLRAGMGYF | TGTGCCAGCAGCTTGCGCGCTGGGATGGGGTACTTC
TRBJ2-5 | NA | TRBD2 | TRBV20-1 | CCAIKRGGETQYF | TGCTGTGCTATTAAGCGGGGCGGGGAGACCCAGTACTTC
TRBJ1-2 | many | NA | TRBV5-1 | CASSLLGSYGYTF | TGCGCCAGCAGCTTGTTGGGGAGCTATGGCTACACCTTC
TRBJ2-7 | NA | NA | TRBV29-1 | CSAGEGRTYEQYF | TGCAGCGCCGGAGAGGGGCGGACCTACGAGCAGTACTTC
TRBJ1-5 | few | NA | TRBV20-1 | CSAREQFRGPTGQPQHF | TGCAGTGCTAGAGAACAGTTTCGGGGCCCAACAGGTCAGCCCCAGCATTTT
TRBJ2-7 | NA | NA | TRBV15 | CATSRDRTIYEQYF | TGTGCCACCAGCAGAGACAGGACAATCTACGAGCAGTACTTC
TRBJ1-6 | many | NA | TRBV7-9 | CASSLVLAGGNSPLHF | TGTGCCAGCAGCTTAGTTCTGGCGGGAGGGAATTCACCCCTCCACTTT
TRBJ2-3 | many | TRBD1 | TRBV25-1 | CASRDRGADTQYF | TGTGCCAGCAGAGACAGGGGCGCAGATACGCAGTATTTT
TRBJ2-2 | NA | NA | TRBV19 | CASSIAQGNTGELFF | TGTGCCAGTAGTATCGCGCAGGGGAACACCGGGGAGCTGTTTTTT
TRBJ1-6 | many | NA | TRBV3-1 | CASSQVIWDSPLHF | TGTGCCAGCAGCCAAGTAATTTGGGATTCACCCCTCCACTTT
TRBJ2-1 | many | NA | TRBV29-1 | CSVKNGGHNEQFF | TGCAGCGTCAAGAACGGGGGGCACAATGAGCAGTTCTTC
TRBJ1-1 | NA | NA | TRBV30 | CAFKGDTEAFF | TGTGCCTTCAAGGGGGACACTGAAGCTTTCTTT
TRBJ2-7 | NA | TRBD2 | TRBV7-9 | CASSFSGPSSYEQYF | TGTGCCAGCAGCTTTAGCGGGCCTAGCTCCTACGAGCAGTACTTC
TRBJ2-7 | NA | NA | TRBV20-1 | CSASGVKTGMAGAAEQYF | TGCAGTGCTAGCGGAGTGAAGACAGGGATGGCGGGGGCGGCCGAGCAGTACTTC
TRBJ1-2 | NA | NA | TRBV20-1 | CSARDLYSLNDGYTF | TGCAGTGCTAGAGATCTATACAGTCTAAACGATGGCTACACCTTC
TRBJ2-2 | NA | NA | TRBV5-1 | CASSLVGYSNTGELFF | TGCGCCAGCAGCTTGGTCGGCTATTCGAACACCGGGGAGCTGTTTTTT
TRBJ1-2 | NA | NA | TRBV27 | CASSPAVRGIYGYTF | TGTGCCAGCAGTCCTGCCGTGAGGGGGATCTATGGCTACACCTTC
TRBJ2-1 | NA | TRBD1 | TRBV5-1 | CASRGQEAVNEQFF | TGCGCCAGCAGGGGACAGGAGGCGGTAAATGAGCAGTTCTTC
TRBJ1-1 | NA | NA | TRBV7-2 | CASSFESDTEAFF | TGTGCCAGCAGCTTCGAGTCGGACACTGAAGCTTTCTTT
TRBJ2-5 | many | NA | TRBV7-8 | CASSLARNWGETQYF | TGTGCCAGCAGCTTAGCGAGGAACTGGGGAGAGACCCAGTACTTC
TRBJ2-6 | NA | NA | TRBV20-1 | CSARGAGANVLTF | TGCAGTGCTAGAGGGGCTGGGGCCAACGTCCTGACTTTC
TRBJ1-5 | NA | NA | TRBV6-1 | CASRRSMLVGNQPQHF | TGTGCCAGCAGGAGGTCGATGTTAGTAGGCAATCAGCCCCAGCATTTT
TRBJ2-1 | few | NA | TRBV20-1 | CSARQVGADNEQFF | TGCAGTGCTAGACAAGTGGGAGCGGACAATGAGCAGTTCTTC
TRBJ2-3 | NA | NA | TRBV29-1 | CSVGRNTDTQYF | TGCAGCGTAGGAAGGAACACAGATACGCAGTATTTT
TRBJ2-7 | many | NA | TRBV6-2/TRBV6-3 | CASSYSEVRYEQYF | TGTGCCAGCAGTTACTCGGAGGTCCGCTACGAGCAGTACTTC
TRBJ2-4 | NA | NA | TRBV28 | CASTSQNWREQYF | TGTGCCAGCACTTCCCAGAACTGGAGGGAACAGTACTTC
TRBJ1-4 | once | NA | TRBV28 | CASSVGEAGRLFF | TGTGCCAGCAGTGTAGGAGAGGCAGGTAGACTGTTTTTT
TRBJ2-5 | many | NA | TRBV4-2 | CASSHITAGSGQYF | TGTGCCAGCAGCCATATCACGGCCGGATCGGGGCAGTACTTC